This T cell receptor beta chain comes out of a study of post-analysis software for immune sequencing data. Study-wide background: The cohort encompassed relapsing-remitting, secondary progressive and progressive-relapsing multiple sclerosis disease courses.

TCR beta cDNA libraries included unique molecular identifiers. T cells numbering about 0.95 to 10 million gave rise to 450,000 to 550,000 cDNA molecules. TCRdb recomputed calls from the PCR reads with MiXCR, one row per CDR3 protein. The sample includes approximately 570,000 distinct CDR3 sequences, roughly two fifths of them seen just once. General study results and limits: Significantly lower normalized Chao1 diversity was seen in multiple sclerosis patients than in controls. With F measure, samples from one preparation batch clustered together strongly.

A few counts support this clonotype. Its target is not known. This clonotype was obtained from a girl between 5 and 17 years old with multiple sclerosis. Material for sequencing was blood.

The DNA of the CDR3 is TGCAGCGTTGACCCCGGACGTGCCAATGAGCAGTTCTTC. Translating gives CSVDPGRANEQFF. The chain has TRBV29-1 and TRBJ2-1; D not certain. V was pared by 3 bases and J by 6 bases, with 12 bases between. This CDR3 region has 13 residues. Germline V lookup: CDR1 SQVTM, CDR2 ANQGSEA.